Each of the 19 T cell receptor beta chains below was sequenced from the same sample in a study of graft-versus-host responses after intestinal transplantation. Their specific antigens are unknown. The repertoire was sequenced with immunoSEQ multiplex PCR; TCRdb's copy has only in-frame clones and lacks some. Of about 120,000 clones listed, roughly 91% are singletons. The sequenced sample was unstimulated CD4+ T cells sorted from spleen or lymph node cells, obtained before intestinal transplant. The receptors derive from a human donor who received an intestinal transplant.

The chain has TRBV6-1 and TRBJ2-7; D is unclear. The CDR3 is made up of 12 amino acids. Trimming took 5 bases from V and 3 from J, leaving 8 bases between them. Germline V gene data show CDR1 as MNHNS and CDR2 as SASEGT. The CDR3 region has the DNA TGTGCCAGCAGTTTCTGGGACTACGAGCAGTACTTC. It yields the protein CASSFWDYEQYF.

The V call is TRBV27, the J call TRBJ2-1; D perhaps matches TRBD2 (5 bases). CDR1 is MNHEY and CDR2 is SMNVEV in the germline V gene (reference sequence). Trimming shortened V by 8 bases and J by 4 bases, and 18 bases separated the two germline ends. The CDR3 runs to 15 residues. This CDR3 reads CASRDLKAQYNEQFF. CDR3 sequence (DNA): TGTGCCAGCCGGGATCTAAAGGCACAGTACAATGAGCAGTTCTTC.

The chain couples TRBV10-1 to TRBJ2-5; 9 nucleotides match TRBD1. Judging by the DNA end, TRBJ2-7 fits better; the J call may be wrong. Germline lookup yields CDR1 WNHNN and CDR2 SYGVQD (reference sequence). This CDR3 is 13 amino acids long. CDR3 bases: TGCGCCAGCAGTGAGGGGACAGGGCGCGAGCAGTACTTC. Translated, it gives CASSEGTGREQYF.

The count of this clone is one. This chain connects TRBV25-1 to TRBJ2-7; D may match TRBD1 or TRBD2 (5 bases each). There are 16 residues in the CDR3. V was trimmed by 2 bases and J by 2 bases, leaving 16 bases between them. Germline CDR1 reads MGHDK; CDR2 reads SYGVNS. The CDR3 sequence is CASSEPPGAGPYEQYF. In nucleotides, the CDR3 is TGTGCCAGCAGTGAACCCCCTGGGGCGGGCCCCTACGAGCAGTACTTC.

CDR3 DNA sequence: TGTGCCAGCAGCACGATAGGATATATGGGCTACACCTTC. It translates to CASSTIGYMGYTF. The V gene is TRBV7-9, the J gene TRBJ1-2; D remains ambiguous. The CDR3 covers 13 residues. Germline CDR1 and CDR2: SEHNR and FQNEAQ (reference sequence). The V end lost 5 bases, the J end lost 8 bases, and 15 bases lay between the germline ends. Together with reference TRBV7-9 and TRBJ1-2, the CDR3 gives the full variable domain: DTGVSQNPRHKITKRGQNVTFRCDPISEHNRLYWYRQTLGQGPEFLTYFQNEAQLEKSRLLSDRFSAERPKGSFSTLEIQRTEQGDSAMYLCASSTIGYMGYTFGSGTRLTVV.

V gene TRBV11-2 combines with J gene TRBJ2-5; D is possibly TRBD1 (8 bases). Trimming removed 8 bases at V and 9 bases at J, with 25 bases between. Germline V gene sequence: CDR1 SGHAT, CDR2 FQNNGV. The CDR3 extends over 15 amino acids. The CDR3 reads CASRNQGASREAQYF. The CDR3 nucleotides are TGTGCCAGCCGTAACCAGGGGGCGAGTCGGGAGGCCCAGTACTTC.

The CDR3 nucleotides read TGCGCCAGCAGCTTGAAAGGACGGAGCCCTAATGAGCAGTTCTTC. As protein: CASSLKGRSPNEQFF. The chain has TRBV5-1 and TRBJ2-1; D uncertain. Germline assignment: CDR1 SGHRS and CDR2 YFSETQ. The CDR3 loop spans 15 amino acids. V was cut by 1 base and J by 7 bases, with 15 bases left in between.

The CDR3 region is CAGGRVGLEQYF. CDR3 in DNA: TGTGCCGGAGGCAGGGTGGGCCTCGAGCAGTACTTC. The chain is built from TRBV6-1 and TRBJ2-7; either TRBD1 or TRBD2 may fit D (5 bases each). With 11 bases removed from V and 6 bases from J, the gap between germline ends came to 17 bases. Germline CDR1 reads MNHNS; CDR2 reads SASEGT. The CDR3 runs 12 residues.

V gene TRBV10-3 combines with J gene TRBJ1-1; D gene uncertain. The CDR3 sequence is 14 residues long. V dropped 2 bases and J dropped 1 base, with 8 bases sitting between them. In germline, CDR1 is ENHRY, CDR2 SYGVKD. The CDR3 region is CAISEPRPNTEAFF. CDR3 sequence (DNA): TGTGCCATCAGTGAGCCTCGACCGAACACTGAAGCTTTCTTT.

The J gene is TRBJ1-3, the V gene TRBV5-1; tentative D call: TRBD1 (6 bases). V was pared by 4 bases and J by 4 bases, with 12 bases between. The CDR3 runs to 14 residues. The V gene's germline CDR1 is SGHRS and CDR2 YFSETQ. CDR3 in DNA: TGCGCCAGCAGCGAAGGGGGAGAGGGAAACACCATATATTTT. Residues: CASSEGGEGNTIYF.

This chain joins TRBV15 and TRBJ2-5; D is undetermined. This CDR3 comprises 12 residues. Trimming removed 6 bases from V and 1 base from J, with 6 bases in between. Germline CDR1 is LNHNV and CDR2 is YYDKDF (reference sequence). The CDR3 DNA sequence: TGTGCCACCAGTCGCTCCCAAGAGACCCAGTACTTC. This encodes CATSRSQETQYF.

The V gene is TRBV15, the J gene TRBJ2-1; TRBD2 agrees at 7 bases. J was trimmed by 3 bases and V by 1 base; bases with no gene match: 9. The CDR3 covers 17 residues. From germline, CDR1 is LNHNV and CDR2 YYDKDF (reference sequence). The CDR3 here is CATSRGAKLAVYNEQFF. CDR3 DNA: TGTGCCACCAGCAGAGGGGCTAAGCTAGCGGTCTACAATGAGCAGTTCTTC.

The chain couples TRBV19 to TRBJ1-1; TRBD1 might be the D (5 bases). The CDR3 loop spans 13 amino acids. From germline, CDR1 is LNHDA and CDR2 SQIVND (reference sequence). Trimming cost V 0 bases and J 6 bases, with 8 bases left between them. Here the CDR3 reads CASSIDRDAEAFF. CDR3 nucleotides: TGTGCCAGTAGTATAGATCGGGACGCTGAAGCTTTCTTT.

The rearrangement links TRBV10-3 to TRBJ2-3, with 11 bases identical to TRBD2. This CDR3 comprises 16 residues. CDR1 ENHRY and CDR2 SYGVKD come from the germline V gene. V shed 4 bases and J 4 bases; nucleotides not matched to a gene: 7. CDR3 region: CAISVELAGGSDTQYF. The CDR3 DNA follows: TGTGCCATCAGTGTAGAATTAGCGGGAGGGTCAGATACGCAGTATTTT.

V gene TRBV5-4 combines with J gene TRBJ2-5; 7 bases are shared with TRBD1. The DNA end lines up better with TRBJ2-7; the J call may be wrong. The germline V gene encodes CDR1 SGHNT and CDR2 YYREEE (reference sequence). This CDR3 is 13 amino acids long. The CDR3 loop is CASSPGTAYEQYF. The CDR3 bases are TGTGCCAGCAGCCCTGGGACAGCCTACGAGCAGTACTTC.

The chain couples TRBV18 to TRBJ2-2; D is uncertain. The CDR3 extends over 16 amino acids. Germline V gives CDR1 KGHSH, CDR2 LQKENI. Trimming removed 3 bases from V and 1 base from J, with 12 bases in between. The CDR3 here is CASSPPRLGNTGELFF. In DNA form, the CDR3 reads TGTGCCAGCTCACCTCCGCGGCTAGGGAACACCGGGGAGCTGTTTTTT.

V usage is TRBV27 and J usage is TRBJ2-7; TRBD2 aligns across 9 bases. Trimming at V came to 2 bases and at J to 7 bases, leaving 12 bases not matched to a gene. This CDR3 spans 16 amino acids. Germline loops: CDR1 MNHEY, CDR2 SMNVEV (reference sequence). CDR3 nucleotides: TGTGCCAGCAGTTTAGTTGGGAGAGCGGGAGGTTATGAGCAGTACTTC. This translates into CASSLVGRAGGYEQYF.

The chain is built from TRBV11-2 and TRBJ1-2; a possible D gene is TRBD1 (5 bases). CDR1 and CDR2 from the germline V gene are SGHAT and FQNNGV. This CDR3 has 17 amino acids. Trimming pared 0 bases from V and 7 bases from J, leaving 21 bases between. This CDR3 is CASSLDLRGPSLFGYTF. The DNA for the CDR3 is TGTGCCAGCAGCTTAGATCTAAGGGGTCCATCGCTGTTTGGCTACACCTTC. Using reference TRBV11-2 and TRBJ1-2 for the parts outside the CDR3, the full variable domain is EAGVAQSPRYKIIEKRQSVAFWCNPISGHATLYWYQQILGQGPKLLIQFQNNGVVDDSQLPKDRFSAERLKGVDSTLKIQPAKLEDSAVYLCASSLDLRGPSLFGYTFGSGTRLTVV.

CDR3 nucleotide sequence: TGCGCCAGCAGCCCCCTTCATAGCGGGAAGTCCTACAATGAGCAGTTCTTC. Its translation is CASSPLHSGKSYNEQFF. The gene calls are TRBV5-1 and TRBJ2-1; 8 positions match TRBD2. The germline V gene has CDR1 SGHRS and CDR2 YFSETQ. V lost 4 bases and J lost 1; bases outside the gene matches: 10. CDR3 size: 17 residues.